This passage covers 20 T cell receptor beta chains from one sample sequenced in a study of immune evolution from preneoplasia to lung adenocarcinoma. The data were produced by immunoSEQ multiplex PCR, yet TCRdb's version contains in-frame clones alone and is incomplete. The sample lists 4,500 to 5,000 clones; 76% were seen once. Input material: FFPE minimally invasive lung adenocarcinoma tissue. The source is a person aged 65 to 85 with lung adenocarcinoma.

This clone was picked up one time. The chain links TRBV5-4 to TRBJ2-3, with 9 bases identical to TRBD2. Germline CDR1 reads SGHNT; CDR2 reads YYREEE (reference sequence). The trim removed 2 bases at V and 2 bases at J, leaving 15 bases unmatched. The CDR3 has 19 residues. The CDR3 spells CASSFPLDGGRADTDTQYF. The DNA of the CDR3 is TGTGCCAGCAGCTTTCCCCTCGATGGCGGGAGGGCCGACACAGATACGCAGTATTTT.

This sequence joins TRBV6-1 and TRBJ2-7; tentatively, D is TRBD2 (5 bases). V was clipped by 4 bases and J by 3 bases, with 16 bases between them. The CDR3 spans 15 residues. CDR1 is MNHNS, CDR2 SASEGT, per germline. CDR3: CASSVNSDPHYEQYF. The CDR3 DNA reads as TGTGCCAGCAGTGTCAATAGCGATCCCCACTACGAGCAGTACTTC.

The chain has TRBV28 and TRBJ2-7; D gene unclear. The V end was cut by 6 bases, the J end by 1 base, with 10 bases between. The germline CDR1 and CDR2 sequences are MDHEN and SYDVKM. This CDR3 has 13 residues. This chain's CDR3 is CASSPTVSYEQYF. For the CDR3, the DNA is TGTGCCAGCAGCCCAACAGTATCCTACGAGCAGTACTTC.

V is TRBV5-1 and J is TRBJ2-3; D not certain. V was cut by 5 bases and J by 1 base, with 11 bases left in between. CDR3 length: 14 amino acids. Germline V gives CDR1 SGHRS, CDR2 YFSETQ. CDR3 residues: CASRERPGTDTQYF. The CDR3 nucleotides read TGCGCCAGCAGGGAACGTCCGGGCACAGATACGCAGTATTTT.

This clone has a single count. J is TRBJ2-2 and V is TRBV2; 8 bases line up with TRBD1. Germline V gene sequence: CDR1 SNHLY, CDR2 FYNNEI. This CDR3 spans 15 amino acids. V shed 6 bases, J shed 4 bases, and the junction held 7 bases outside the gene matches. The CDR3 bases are TGTGCCAGCAGAGCGGACAGGGTTGGCACCGGGGAGCTGTTTTTT. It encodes CASRADRVGTGELFF.

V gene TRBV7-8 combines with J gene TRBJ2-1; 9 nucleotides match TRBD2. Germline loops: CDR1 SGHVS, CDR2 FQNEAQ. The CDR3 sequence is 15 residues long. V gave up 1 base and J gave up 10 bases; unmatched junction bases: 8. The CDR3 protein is CASSLVDSGRSEQFF. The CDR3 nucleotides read TGTGCCAGCAGCTTAGTGGATAGCGGGAGAAGCGAGCAGTTCTTC.

The CDR3 loop is CASSLEAGTNTEAFF. The CDR3 DNA reads TGTGCCAGCAGCTTAGAAGCAGGGACGAACACTGAAGCTTTCTTT. The chain has TRBV11-2 and TRBJ1-1; possibly TRBD1 for D (5 bases). Trimming removed 0 bases at V and 1 base at J, with 9 bases between. The CDR3 is 15 amino acids. The V gene's germline CDR1 is SGHAT and CDR2 FQNNGV.

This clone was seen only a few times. The CDR3, as DNA: TGTGCCAGCAGTCTCCTCCTTGTCCGGGCTTTCTTT. Its translation: CASSLLLVRAFF. V usage is TRBV27 and J usage is TRBJ1-1; D gene uncertain. The CDR3 consists of 12 residues. Trimming removed 5 bases from V and 11 bases from J, with 15 bases in between. Germline CDR1 reads MNHEY; CDR2 reads SMNVEV (reference sequence).

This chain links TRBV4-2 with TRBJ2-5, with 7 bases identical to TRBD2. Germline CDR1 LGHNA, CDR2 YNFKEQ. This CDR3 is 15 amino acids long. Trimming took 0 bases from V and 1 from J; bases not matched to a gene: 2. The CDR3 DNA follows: TGTGCCAGCAGCCAAGAGACTAGCAGCCAAGAGACCCAGTACTTC. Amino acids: CASSQETSSQETQYF.

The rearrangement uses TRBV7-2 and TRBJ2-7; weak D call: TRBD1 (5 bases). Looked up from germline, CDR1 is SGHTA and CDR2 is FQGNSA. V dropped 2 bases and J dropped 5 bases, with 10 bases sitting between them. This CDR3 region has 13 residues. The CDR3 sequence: CASSLQGADEQYF. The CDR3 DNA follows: TGTGCCAGCAGCTTACAGGGCGCGGACGAGCAGTACTTC.

The CDR3 nucleotides are TGCGCCAGCAGCTTAGGAGGGATTACCTACGAGCAGTACTTC. Translated, it gives CASSLGGITYEQYF. J is TRBJ2-7 and V is TRBV5-1; D possibly corresponds to TRBD2 (6 bases). Trimming took 2 bases from V and 2 from J, leaving 11 bases between them. CDR3 length: 14 residues. The V gene's germline CDR1 is SGHRS and CDR2 YFSETQ.

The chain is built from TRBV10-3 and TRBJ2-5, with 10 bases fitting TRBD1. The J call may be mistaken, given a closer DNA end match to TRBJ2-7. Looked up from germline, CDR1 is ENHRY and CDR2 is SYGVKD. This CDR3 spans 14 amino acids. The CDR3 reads CATTSGTGENEQYF. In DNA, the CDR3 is TGTGCCACCACCTCCGGGACAGGGGAAAACGAGCAGTACTTC.

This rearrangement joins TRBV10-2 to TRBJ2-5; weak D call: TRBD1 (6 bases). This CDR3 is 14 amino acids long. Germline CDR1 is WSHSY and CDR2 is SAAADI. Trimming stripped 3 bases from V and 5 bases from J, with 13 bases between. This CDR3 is CASSELDSPETQYF. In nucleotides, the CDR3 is TGCGCCAGCAGTGAATTGGACAGTCCGGAGACCCAGTACTTC.

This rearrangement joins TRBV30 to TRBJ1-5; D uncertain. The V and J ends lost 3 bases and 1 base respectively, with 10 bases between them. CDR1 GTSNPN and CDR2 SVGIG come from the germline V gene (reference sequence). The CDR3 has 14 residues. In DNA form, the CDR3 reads TGTGCCTGGAGGTCGGAAGCCAGCAATCAGCCCCAGCATTTT. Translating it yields CAWRSEASNQPQHF.

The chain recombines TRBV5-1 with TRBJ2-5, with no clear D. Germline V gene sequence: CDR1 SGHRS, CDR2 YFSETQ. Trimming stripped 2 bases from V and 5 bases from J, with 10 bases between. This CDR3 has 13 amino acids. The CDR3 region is CASSFPRWETQYF. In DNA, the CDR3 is TGCGCCAGCAGCTTCCCTCGCTGGGAGACCCAGTACTTC.

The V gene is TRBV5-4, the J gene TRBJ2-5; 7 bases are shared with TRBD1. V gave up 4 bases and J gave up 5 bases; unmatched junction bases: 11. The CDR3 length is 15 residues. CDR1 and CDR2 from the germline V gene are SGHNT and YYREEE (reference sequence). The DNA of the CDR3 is TGTGCCAGCAGCCCCAAAACCGACAGGGAGGAGACCCAGTACTTC. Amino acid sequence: CASSPKTDREETQYF.

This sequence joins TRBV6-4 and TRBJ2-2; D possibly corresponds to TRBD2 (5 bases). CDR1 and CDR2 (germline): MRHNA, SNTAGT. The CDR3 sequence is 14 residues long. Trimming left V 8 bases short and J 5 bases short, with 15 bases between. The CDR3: CASASTPGTGELFF. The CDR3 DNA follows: TGTGCCAGCGCCTCGACTCCGGGGACCGGGGAGCTGTTTTTT.

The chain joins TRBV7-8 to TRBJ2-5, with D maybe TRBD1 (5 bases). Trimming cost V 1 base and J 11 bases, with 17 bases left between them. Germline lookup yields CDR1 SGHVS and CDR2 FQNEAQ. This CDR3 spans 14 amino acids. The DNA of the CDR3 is TGTGCCAGCAGCTTAGAAAGGGGCCGTACGGTGCAGTACTTC. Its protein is CASSLERGRTVQYF.

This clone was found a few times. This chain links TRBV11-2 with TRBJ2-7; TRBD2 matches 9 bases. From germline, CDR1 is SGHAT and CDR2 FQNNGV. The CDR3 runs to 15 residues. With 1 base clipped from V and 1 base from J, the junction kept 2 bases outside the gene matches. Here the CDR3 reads CASSLGSGSSYEQYF. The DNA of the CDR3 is TGTGCCAGCAGCTTAGGTAGCGGGAGTTCCTACGAGCAGTACTTC.

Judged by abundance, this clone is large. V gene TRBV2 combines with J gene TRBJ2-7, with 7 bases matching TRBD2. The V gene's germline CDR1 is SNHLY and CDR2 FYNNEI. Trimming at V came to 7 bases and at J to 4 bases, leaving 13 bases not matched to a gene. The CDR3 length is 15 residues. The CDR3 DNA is TGTGCCAGCATTGACGGAGCTAGCGGAACTTACGAGCAGTACTTC. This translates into CASIDGASGTYEQYF.